This T cell receptor (beta chain) was observed in a study of radiotherapy plus CTLA-4 blockade in lung cancer. The study's findings and limits: With interferon-beta, early dynamics of blood T cell clones were reported to best predict response.

Germline CDR1 reads SEHNR; CDR2 reads FQNEAQ (reference sequence). V was trimmed by 5 bases and J by 4 bases, leaving 12 bases between them. This CDR3 has 13 amino acids. The repertoire was sequenced with immunoSEQ multiplex PCR; TCRdb's copy has only in-frame clones and lacks some. The data hold 70,000 to 95,000 clones, with around 81% observed a single time. About this clone: Its target is not known.

This sequence was found in a human donor with non-small cell lung cancer that progressed on radiotherapy plus ipilimumab. V and J are TRBV7-9 and TRBJ2-7, with D possibly being TRBD2 (6 bases). The specimen was peripheral blood, collected from a patient treated with radiotherapy plus ipilimumab. The CDR3 nucleotides are TGTGCCAGCAGCCCCGGGACTTTTTACGAGCAGTACTTC. It is translated as CASSPGTFYEQYF.